This T cell receptor beta chain was retrieved from a study of T cells in localized non-small cell lung cancer. Study conclusions and caveats: The highest T cell clonality was in uninvolved adjacent lung, above tumor. Appearances in adjacent lung were noted for a median around 55 of the top 100 tumor clones.

For this clone: The antigen remains undetermined.

TCRdb keeps only in-frame clones here, not all; method: immunoSEQ multiplex PCR. The sample records around 90,000 clones, around 80% being singletons. V lost 2 bases, J lost 1 base, and 8 bases lay in between. Per the germline V gene, CDR1 is SNHLY and CDR2 is FYNNEI. This CDR3 contains 15 residues. V usage is TRBV2 and J usage is TRBJ2-2, with D perhaps given as TRBD1 or TRBD2 (5 bases each). The origin of this receptor is a man aged 35 to 69 with stage II squamous cell lung carcinoma. Sequencing was performed on PBMCs, taken before any cancer treatment. The CDR3 region has the DNA TGTGCCAGCAGTGAATATGGGGGGAACACCGGGGAGCTGTTTTTT. It yields the protein CASSEYGGNTGELFF.